The rows below give T cell receptor beta chains drawn from one sample of a study of shared clonotypes between healthy human individuals. The table came from immunoSEQ multiplex PCR; TCRdb's copy has only in-frame clones and leaves some out. The sample lists roughly 590,000 clones; roughly 95% were seen once. Sequenced material: naive CD8+ T cells sorted from blood. These receptors were taken from a young woman in good health. The CDR3 runs from the conserved cysteine through the conserved F or W. The D gene is left open where the match is weak. Part of the rows lack a size; the others show once, few, many or a class for expanded clones.

>TRBV7-9|TRBJ1-1|-|-|15
TGTGCCAGCAGCTTAGCGTCGGCAGAGAACACTGAAGCTTTCTTT
CASSLASAENTEAFF
>TRBV15|TRBJ2-5|-|-|14
TGTGCCACCAGTGCCGAATGGGCGGGAGAGACCCAGTACTTC
CATSAEWAGETQYF
>TRBV29-1|TRBJ2-3|-|TRBD2|14
TGCAGCCCTAAGCTAGCGGGAGTTACAGATACGCAGTATTTT
CSPKLAGVTDTQYF
>TRBV29-1|TRBJ2-1|-|TRBD2|18
TGCAGCGTTGAACTCACCTTACTTACTAGCGGCTCCTACAATGAGCAGTTCTTC
CSVELTLLTSGSYNEQFF
>TRBV29-1|TRBJ2-1|-|TRBD2|16
TGCAGCGTTGAAGATCCGACGGGAGGGTCATACAATGAGCAGTTCTTC
CSVEDPTGGSYNEQFF
>TRBV27|TRBJ2-7|-|-|13
TGTGCCAGCAGTTTCAGGGGGGTCTACGAGCAGTACTTC
CASSFRGVYEQYF
>TRBV9|TRBJ1-4|-|-|14
TGTGCCAGCAGCGTCCAGGGATCTAATGAAAAACTGTTTTTT
CASSVQGSNEKLFF
>TRBV5-4|TRBJ2-2|-|-|15
TGTGCCAGCAGTCTAAGACAGGCGAACACCGGGGAGCTGTTTTTT
CASSLRQANTGELFF
>TRBV11-3|TRBJ2-7|-|-|13
TGTGCCAGCAGCTACAGGGAAACCTACGAGCAGTACTTC
CASSYRETYEQYF
>TRBV29-1|TRBJ1-1|-|-|12
TGCAGCGTTGAAGGGGAGGTTGCTGAAGCTTTCTTT
CSVEGEVAEAFF
>TRBV10-3|TRBJ2-1|-|-|15
TGTGCCATCAGCCAGACTGGCTCTACCTACAATGAGCAGTTCTTC
CAISQTGSTYNEQFF
>TRBV28|TRBJ1-2|-|-|14
TGTGCCAGCAGGCGACATATCGGAAAAGATGGCTACACCTTC
CASRRHIGKDGYTF
>TRBV4-2|TRBJ2-1|-|TRBD2|16
TGTGCCAGCAGCCAAGCCGAGACTAGCGGGAACGATGAGCAGTTCTTC
CASSQAETSGNDEQFF
>TRBV10-2|TRBJ1-5|-|TRBD1|17
TGCGCCAGCAGTGAGTCGCAGGGGGAAAGATGGAATCAGCCCCAGCATTTT
CASSESQGERWNQPQHF
>TRBV9|TRBJ1-1|-|TRBD1|15
TGTGCCAGCAGCGCTAGACAGGGTGGGGACACTGAAGCTTTCTTT
CASSARQGGDTEAFF
>TRBV19|TRBJ2-7|-|-|15
TGTGCCAGTAGTGTACGACTTACCGGATCATCCGAGCAGTACTTC
CASSVRLTGSSEQYF
>TRBV7-8|TRBJ2-1|-|TRBD2|14
TGTGCCAGCAGCTTAGGGGGGAGGGTAAATGAGCAGTTCTTC
CASSLGGRVNEQFF
>TRBV5-1|TRBJ2-5|-|-|16
TGCGCCAGCAGCTCAAGAAACTCTAGTTTTCGAGAGACCCAGTACTTC
CASSSRNSSFRETQYF
>TRBV27|TRBJ1-5|-|TRBD1|13
TGTGCCAGCAGTTTAAACAGGGGCCAGCCCCAGCATTTT
CASSLNRGQPQHF
>TRBV2|TRBJ1-1|-|TRBD1|15
TGTGCCAGCAGTGAAAGACAGGGGGCCTCCACTGAAGCTTTCTTT
CASSERQGASTEAFF
>TRBV4-1|TRBJ1-5|-|-|13
TGCGCCAGCAGCCGCGACTCAGGGTGGCCCCAGCATTTT
CASSRDSGWPQHF
>TRBV27|TRBJ2-7|-|TRBD2|14
TGTGCCAGCAGTTTGCAGGGACTAGGCTACGAGCAGTACTTC
CASSLQGLGYEQYF
>TRBV29-1|TRBJ1-4|-|-|13
TGCAGCGCCTACCCCGGCAGCGTCGGGGAACTGTTTTTT
CSAYPGSVGELFF
>TRBV25-1|TRBJ2-1|once|TRBD2|14
TGTGCCAGCAGAGGACTAGCGGGCCTGAATGAGCAGTTCTTC
CASRGLAGLNEQFF
>TRBV19|TRBJ1-1|-|TRBD1|14
TGTGCCAGTAGTTACAGGGGGCAGAACACTGAAGCTTTCTTT
CASSYRGQNTEAFF
>TRBV5-8|TRBJ2-6|-|TRBD2|19
TGTGCCAGCAGCTTGGCGTTAGCGGGAGGGCCGACCGGGGCCAACGTCCTGACTTTC
CASSLALAGGPTGANVLTF
>TRBV14|TRBJ2-1|-|-|16
TGTGCCAGCAGCCACGCCTCCGGCAGCTCCTACAATGAGCAGTTCTTC
CASSHASGSSYNEQFF
>TRBV28|TRBJ2-1|-|-|12
TGTGCCAGCAGTTTAGTTCCCAATGAGCAGTTCTTC
CASSLVPNEQFF
>TRBV10-3|TRBJ2-1|-|-|16
TGTGCCATCAGTTTTAGGGCTAGCAAAACATTTAATGAGCAGTTCTTC
CAISFRASKTFNEQFF
>TRBV6-1|TRBJ2-7|-|-|13
TGTGCCAGCAGTGAAGTTCTATACTACGAGCAGTACTTC
CASSEVLYYEQYF
>TRBV28|TRBJ2-7|-|-|14
TGTGCCAGCACTAGGACGCCCCGGGACTCCGAGCAGTACTTC
CASTRTPRDSEQYF
>TRBV27|TRBJ2-7|once|TRBD2|13
TGTGCCAGCAGAGCGGGAGGGGGGTACGAGCAGTACTTC
CASRAGGGYEQYF
>TRBV15|TRBJ1-5|-|-|15
TGTGCCACCAGCAGAGATACCGGGAGGGATCAGCCCCAGCATTTT
CATSRDTGRDQPQHF
>TRBV27|TRBJ2-1|-|-|15
TGTGCCAGCAGTCCCTCTCTTGGCTCCTACAATGAGCAGTTCTTC
CASSPSLGSYNEQFF
>TRBV5-8|TRBJ2-5|-|-|15
TGTGCCAGCAGCTCCGGGACAATGTTCCAAGAGACCCAGTACTTC
CASSSGTMFQETQYF
>TRBV2|TRBJ2-1|-|TRBD2|12
TGTGCCAGCAGACTAGCGGGAGTTGAGCAGTTCTTC
CASRLAGVEQFF
>TRBV7-2|TRBJ1-2|-|-|17
TGTGCCAGCAGCATAGTACGCCAGGAGCTACGATTCGGTGGCTACACCTTC
CASSIVRQELRFGGYTF
>TRBV6-1|TRBJ1-5|-|TRBD1|15
TGTGCCAGCAGGGCGACAGGGGAGTCACATCAGCCCCAGCATTTT
CASRATGESHQPQHF
>TRBV28|TRBJ2-1|-|-|15
TGTGCCAGCAGTTTAATCGGGACGCCATACAATGAGCAGTTCTTC
CASSLIGTPYNEQFF
>TRBV2|TRBJ2-3|-|-|12
TGTGCCAGTCAAATTACGGCAGATACGCAGTATTTT
CASQITADTQYF
>TRBV18|TRBJ2-6|-|-|15
TGTGCCAGCTCACCATGGGGGACTGGGGCCAACGTCCTGACTTTC
CASSPWGTGANVLTF
>TRBV7-9|TRBJ2-7|once|-|14
TGTGCCAGCAGCTCCCGGGGCAATCACTACGAGCAGTACTTC
CASSSRGNHYEQYF